These T cell receptor beta chains were read from a single sample in a study of blood T cell repertoires in COVID-19. Clones were sequenced by immunoSEQ multiplex PCR, and TCRdb holds only the in-frame ones, with some missing. The sample has approximately 61,000 clones; 86% are singletons. Sequenced material: peripheral blood. Every receptor here comes from a human donor in a cohort sampled during active COVID-19. Each CDR3 is given with its conserved first and last residue. A D gene is named only where the DNA matches it firmly. Expanded clones get a size class; other rows say once, few or many, or leave the size out.

d_gene	len	v_gene	j_gene	abundance	CDR3aa	CDR3nt
-	15	TRBV7-9	TRBJ2-6	hyperexpanded	CASSPRVAGANVLTF	TGTGCCAGCAGCCCCAGGGTCGCTGGGGCCAACGTCCTGACTTTC
-	17	TRBV4-1	TRBJ2-6	-	CASSPRNLSPGANVLTF	TGCGCCAGCAGCCCCCGTAACTTGTCCCCCGGGGCCAACGTCCTGACTTTC
-	13	TRBV6-5	TRBJ1-1	-	CATELAGNTEAFF	TGTGCCACCGAGTTGGCGGGGAACACTGAAGCTTTCTTT
TRBD2	14	TRBV9	TRBJ2-3	-	CASSASGVGDTQYF	TGTGCCAGCAGCGCTAGCGGTGTGGGAGATACGCAGTATTTT
TRBD1	17	TRBV5-1	TRBJ2-5	-	CASFVGQGGLAVGTQYF	TGCGCCAGCTTCGTGGGACAGGGGGGACTAGCCGTCGGGACCCAGTACTTC
-	16	TRBV19	TRBJ1-1	-	CASSSQTARWNTEAFF	TGTGCCAGTAGTTCCCAGACAGCCCGTTGGAACACTGAAGCTTTCTTT
-	14	TRBV21-1	TRBJ1-4	-	CASSLPGQVKKLFF	TGTGCCAGCAGCCTTCCGGGACAGGTGAAAAAACTGTTTTTT
TRBD1	15	TRBV5-1	TRBJ2-5	-	CASNPSTGGGETQYF	TGCGCCAGCAACCCGAGCACAGGGGGCGGAGAGACCCAGTACTTC
TRBD1	14	TRBV6-1	TRBJ1-2	once	CASSENRGPGYYTF	TGTGCCAGCAGTGAGAACAGGGGTCCGGGATACTACACCTTC
-	15	TRBV7-2	TRBJ2-1	-	CASSFDRQSYNEQFF	TGTGCCAGCAGCTTCGATAGACAGTCCTACAATGAGCAGTTCTTC
TRBD1	14	TRBV11-2	TRBJ2-7	-	CASRRDSVSYEQYF	TGTGCCAGCAGAAGGGACAGCGTCTCCTACGAGCAGTACTTC
TRBD2	17	TRBV28	TRBJ2-3	-	CASSLVSLAVSTDTQYF	TGTGCCAGCAGTTTAGTCTCACTAGCGGTTAGCACAGATACGCAGTATTTT
-	12	TRBV5-1	TRBJ1-1	-	CASSFGGTRAFF	TGCGCCAGCAGCTTTGGTGGAACGAGGGCTTTCTTT
-	15	TRBV7-9	TRBJ2-1	-	CASSLSQGFRYEQFF	TGTGCCAGCAGCTTATCACAGGGATTTCGCTATGAGCAGTTCTTC
-	12	TRBV7-6	TRBJ2-2	-	CASSRGTGELFF	TGTGCCAGCAGCCGGGGCACCGGGGAGCTGTTTTTT
-	14	TRBV14	TRBJ2-7	-	CASSQGLFLGGQYF	TGTGCCAGCAGCCAAGGCCTCTTCCTCGGCGGGCAGTACTTC
TRBD2	16	TRBV28	TRBJ2-7	-	CASSSPRLAGIDEQYF	TGTGCCAGCAGTTCCCCAAGACTAGCGGGAATAGACGAGCAGTACTTC
-	16	TRBV10-1	TRBJ2-5	-	CASRGERTSHQETQYF	TGCGCCAGCAGAGGTGAGAGGACAAGCCATCAAGAGACCCAGTACTTC
-	13	TRBV9	TRBJ2-2	-	CASSPPNTGELFF	TGTGCCAGCAGCCCTCCCAACACCGGGGAGCTGTTTTTT
TRBD1	17	TRBV19	TRBJ1-5	once	CASRGRQGAFGNQPQHF	TGTGCCAGTAGAGGGAGGCAGGGGGCGTTTGGCAATCAGCCCCAGCATTTT
TRBD2	15	TRBV4-1	TRBJ2-7	-	CASSQTSNAPYEQYF	TGCGCCAGCAGCCAGACTAGCAATGCCCCCTACGAGCAGTACTTC
-	16	TRBV21-1	TRBJ2-5	-	CASNGPGQGRWETQYF	TGTGCCAGCAACGGGCCGGGGCAAGGGAGGTGGGAGACCCAGTACTTC
-	15	TRBV15	TRBJ1-6	-	CATSIGQGYNSPLHF	TGTGCCACCAGCATCGGGCAGGGGTATAATTCACCCCTCCACTTT
-	15	TRBV27	TRBJ1-6	-	CASSLRSSYNSPLHF	TGTGCCAGCAGTTTGAGAAGCTCCTATAATTCACCCCTCCACTTT
-	15	TRBV6-5	TRBJ1-6	-	CASSYSTGLNSPLHF	TGTGCCAGCAGTTACTCGACAGGACTTAATTCACCCCTCCACTTT
-	14	TRBV28	TRBJ1-2	-	CASSPQGSYYGYTF	TGTGCCAGCAGTCCCCAGGGGAGTTATTATGGCTACACCTTC
TRBD2	13	TRBV29-1	TRBJ2-3	-	CSERSGGGDTQYF	TGCAGCGAGAGAAGCGGGGGGGGAGATACGCAGTATTTT
-	13	TRBV7-2	TRBJ1-5	once	CASRQGSNQPQHF	TGTGCCAGCAGACAGGGAAGCAATCAGCCCCAGCATTTT
TRBD2	16	TRBV11-2	TRBJ2-3	-	CASSLSAGGVVDTQYF	TGTGCCAGCAGCTTATCGGCGGGAGGGGTTGTCGATACGCAGTATTTT
TRBD2	17	TRBV9	TRBJ2-1	-	CASSVEGLAGVYNEQFF	TGTGCCAGCAGCGTAGAGGGACTAGCGGGAGTGTACAATGAGCAGTTCTTC
-	16	TRBV3-1/TRBV3-2	TRBJ1-2	-	CASSQVPAEFNYGYTF	TGTGCCAGCAGCCAAGTCCCCGCAGAATTTAACTATGGCTACACCTTC
TRBD1	16	TRBV4-3	TRBJ2-1	few	CARTFSGTGGYNEQFF	TGCGCCAGGACCTTTTCCGGGACAGGGGGCTACAATGAGCAGTTCTTC
TRBD1	16	TRBV5-5	TRBJ2-1	-	CASSPDWTGLGNEQFF	TGTGCCAGCAGCCCTGACTGGACAGGGTTAGGCAATGAGCAGTTCTTC
TRBD2	15	TRBV5-1	TRBJ2-1	-	CASSWTSGSWNEQFF	TGCGCCAGCAGCTGGACTAGCGGGAGTTGGAATGAGCAGTTCTTC
-	11	TRBV7-8	TRBJ2-1	-	CASRSRGTQFF	TGTGCCAGCAGGTCGCGGGGCACGCAGTTCTTC
TRBD2	13	TRBV6-6	TRBJ2-7	-	CATTSGRKNEQYF	TGTGCCACCACCAGCGGGAGAAAGAACGAGCAGTACTTC
TRBD1	14	TRBV9	TRBJ2-7	-	CASSRQGVTDEQYF	TGTGCCAGCAGTCGACAGGGGGTGACCGACGAGCAGTACTTC
TRBD1	11	TRBV12-3/TRBV12-4	TRBJ1-2	-	CASSRQGGYTF	TGTGCCAGCAGTAGACAGGGAGGCTACACCTTC
TRBD2	16	TRBV7-3	TRBJ2-3	-	CASSSQGLAGTDTQYF	TGTGCCAGCAGCTCCCAGGGCCTAGCGGGCACAGATACGCAGTATTTT
-	14	TRBV10-1	TRBJ1-1	-	CASSGRRGNTEAFF	TGCGCCAGCAGTGGAAGGAGAGGGAACACTGAAGCTTTCTTT
-	14	TRBV18	TRBJ2-7	-	CASSPVDRKYEQYF	TGTGCCAGCTCACCAGTCGACAGAAAGTACGAGCAGTACTTC
-	15	TRBV7-2	TRBJ2-7	-	CASSRGGTVPYEQYF	TGTGCCAGCAGCAGAGGGGGGACAGTTCCCTACGAGCAGTACTTC
TRBD2	12	TRBV7-2	TRBJ2-1	-	CASSGGGNEQFF	TGTGCCAGCTCGGGGGGTGGCAATGAGCAGTTCTTC
TRBD1	15	TRBV6-5	TRBJ1-5	once	CASNGAGGRNQPQHF	TGTGCCAGCAACGGGGCAGGGGGTCGCAATCAGCCCCAGCATTTT